These 32 T cell receptor beta chains came from one sample sequenced in a study of T-cell memory formation after mild COVID-19. TCRdb independently ran MiXCR on the 5' RACE reads; one entry per CDR3 protein. This table has some 130,000 distinct CDR3 sequences, around 6.3% appearing once. The sequenced material came from PBMCs or a T cell subset sorted from them (not recorded which). Receptors were obtained from an adult woman who had mild COVID-19 (a few samples of this study predate the infection). Cell type and time point are not known.

This clonotype has only a few counts. The chain combines TRBV19 with TRBJ2-5; D is possibly TRBD2 (5 bases). V lost 1 base to trimming and J lost 1 base, with 16 bases between them. Germline CDR1 is LNHDA and CDR2 is SQIVND (reference sequence). This CDR3 contains 17 residues. The CDR3 DNA reads TGTGCCAGTAGTATAGGTTACGGCGCGGGCGGCCAAGAGACCCAGTACTTC. The encoded protein is CASSIGYGAGGQETQYF.

This clonotype was observed many times. V usage is TRBV7-9 and J usage is TRBJ2-3, with D perhaps TRBD1 or TRBD2 (6 bases each). The CDR3 consists of 18 residues. CDR1 is SEHNR, CDR2 FQNEAQ, per germline (reference sequence). The V gene lost 0 bases and the J gene lost 6 bases, with 22 bases spanning the gap. Here the CDR3 DNA reads TGTGCCAGCAGCTTAGCGCCTCCGGGACTCGCCAGGGGCGATACGCAGTATTTT. Amino acid sequence: CASSLAPPGLARGDTQYF.

This clonotype was seen more than once but under ten times. The chain is built from TRBV27 and TRBJ2-7; D might be TRBD2 (5 bases). The germline gives CDR1 MNHEY, CDR2 SMNVEV (reference sequence). The CDR3 covers 15 residues. Trimming left V 2 bases short and J 7 bases short, with 18 bases between. CDR3: CASSLRGALMGEQYF. CDR3 sequence (DNA): TGTGCCAGCAGTTTACGGGGAGCCCTAATGGGGGAGCAGTACTTC.

The CDR3 loop is CASSLSSVGTEAFF. CDR3 in DNA: TGTGCCAGCAGTCTCAGCTCCGTGGGCACTGAAGCTTTCTTT. J is TRBJ1-1 and V is TRBV27; no clear D gene. CDR3 length equals 14 residues. Germline-derived CDR1 and CDR2 are MNHEY and SMNVEV (reference sequence). V dropped 5 bases and J dropped 4 bases, with 14 bases sitting between them.

This clonotype was counted a few times. The chain uses TRBV12-3 or TRBV12-4 and TRBJ2-3; 8 positions agree with TRBD2. After removal of 3 bases from V and 0 bases from J, the junction contained 17 bases not matched to a gene. This CDR3 is built from 20 residues. The CDR3 sequence is CASSFPRGSGIKISTDTQYF. In DNA, the CDR3 is TGTGCCAGCAGTTTCCCGCGGGGTAGCGGGATTAAGATTAGCACAGATACGCAGTATTTT.

The chain combines TRBV10-3 with TRBJ2-7; 11 nucleotides match TRBD1. Trimming removed 3 bases from V and 11 bases from J; junction bases left unmatched: 9. The germline gives CDR1 ENHRY, CDR2 SYGVKD. The CDR3 is 14 residues long. This chain's CDR3 is CAISDPGQGASEYF. The CDR3 DNA follows: TGTGCCATCAGTGACCCCGGACAGGGGGCTTCAGAGTACTTC.

The gene calls are TRBV4-1 and TRBJ2-1; TRBD1 or TRBD2 may be the D gene (5 bases each). This CDR3 region has 14 residues. Trimming stripped 0 bases from V and 7 bases from J, with 10 bases between. Germline loops: CDR1 MGHRA, CDR2 YSYEKL. Here the CDR3 DNA reads TGCGCCAGCAGCCAAGAGGGACGACAGAATGAGCAGTTCTTC. Its translation is CASSQEGRQNEQFF.

This clonotype was observed a few times. V usage is TRBV12-5 and J usage is TRBJ2-1; weak D call: TRBD2 (5 bases). Trimming left V 3 bases short and J 6 bases short, with 9 bases between. The V gene's germline CDR1 is LGHNT and CDR2 FRNRAP. This CDR3 comprises 13 residues. As DNA, the CDR3 is TGTGCTAGTGGTTTCGGCCTAGCCAATGAGCAGTTCTTC. Amino acids: CASGFGLANEQFF.

This clonotype appeared a few times. V usage is TRBV7-2 and J usage is TRBJ2-1; TRBD2 might be the D (6 bases). From germline, CDR1 is SGHTA and CDR2 FQGNSA. CDR3 size: 14 residues. V was clipped by 6 bases and J by 6 bases, with 15 bases between them. Here the CDR3 reads CASSEAGSFNEQFF. Written as DNA, the CDR3 is TGTGCCAGCAGTGAGGCCGGGAGCTTCAATGAGCAGTTCTTC.

This clonotype was found a few times. This chain links TRBV7-3 with TRBJ2-3; TRBD2 aligns across 14 bases. There are 20 residues in the CDR3. V lost 3 bases to trimming and J lost 1 base; unmatched junction nucleotides: 12. Germline CDR1 SGHTA, CDR2 FQGTGA. CDR3 in amino acids: CASSFTPTGLAGAGTDTQYF. Written as DNA, the CDR3 is TGTGCCAGCAGCTTCACCCCCACGGGACTAGCGGGGGCGGGCACAGATACGCAGTATTTT.

The chain couples TRBV20-1 to TRBJ1-4; D is ambiguous. The CDR3 runs 14 residues. Germline values: CDR1 DFQATT, CDR2 SNEGSKA (reference sequence). Trimming removed 5 bases at V and 0 bases at J, with 10 bases between. The CDR3 loop is CSALSITTNEKLFF. Written as DNA, the CDR3 is TGCAGTGCTCTCTCCATTACAACTAATGAAAAACTGTTTTTT.

This clonotype was seen many times. The chain recombines TRBV12-3 or TRBV12-4 with TRBJ2-7, with D maybe TRBD2 (5 bases). The V end lost 3 bases, the J end lost 0 bases, and 9 bases lay between the germline ends. The CDR3 contains 14 residues. The CDR3 spells CASSFRRSSYEQYF. CDR3 nucleotide sequence: TGTGCCAGCAGTTTCAGGAGGAGCTCCTACGAGCAGTACTTC.

This clonotype was picked up many times. Here the CDR3 DNA reads TGTGCCAGTAGCGGACAGGGGGCGGCAGATACGCAGTATTTT. The encoded protein is CASSGQGAADTQYF. The chain links TRBV19 to TRBJ2-3, with 11 bases aligning to TRBD1. Germline CDR1 is LNHDA and CDR2 is SQIVND (reference sequence). The CDR3 runs 14 residues. J lost 4 bases, V lost 6 bases, and 3 bases had no gene match.

This clonotype showed up just a few times. The chain recombines TRBV20-1 with TRBJ2-1; weak D call: TRBD2 (6 bases). V lost 2 bases to trimming and J lost 2 bases, with 16 bases between them. The CDR3 contains 16 residues. Germline-derived CDR1 and CDR2 are DFQATT and SNEGSKA (reference sequence). The CDR3 region is CSARNLVGGPYNEQFF. In nucleotides, the CDR3 is TGCAGTGCTAGAAATCTAGTGGGAGGCCCCTACAATGAGCAGTTCTTC.

CDR3 DNA: TGTGCCTGCACCAGAGCGGCCTCCTCCTACGAGCAGTACTTC. Translated, it gives CACTRAASSYEQYF. The chain combines TRBV30 with TRBJ2-7; a possible D gene is TRBD2 (5 bases). Germline CDR1 is GTSNPN and CDR2 is SVGIG (reference sequence). CDR3 size: 14 residues. The germline V and J ends were trimmed by 6 bases and 0 bases, with 15 bases remaining between them. Filled out from reference TRBV30 and TRBJ2-7, the complete variable domain reads SQTIHQWPATLVQPVGSPLSLECTVEGTSNPNLYWYRQAAGRGLQLLFYSVGIGQISSEVPQNLSASRPQDRQFILSSKKLLLSDSGFYLCACTRAASSYEQYFGPGTRLTVT.

The V call is TRBV5-6, the J call TRBJ1-2; 9 bases are shared with TRBD1. The ends lost 0 bases at V and 4 bases at J; junction bases unmatched: 13. The CDR3 loop spans 18 amino acids. Per germline, CDR1 SGHDT and CDR2 YYEEEE. The CDR3 nucleotides are TGTGCCAGCAGCTTGGTGGGGGCCCGTTGGACAGGGGTCTATGGCTACACCTTC. This translates into CASSLVGARWTGVYGYTF.

The V gene is TRBV28, the J gene TRBJ2-3, with D tentatively TRBD1 (5 bases). CDR1 MDHEN and CDR2 SYDVKM come from the germline V gene. With 10 bases removed from V and 1 base from J, the gap between germline ends came to 12 bases. The CDR3 spans 13 residues. The CDR3 coding sequence is TGTGCCACCCCCTTGGGGCGCACAGATACGCAGTATTTT. The encoded protein is CATPLGRTDTQYF. Full variable domain (rest looked up from reference TRBV28 and TRBJ2-3): DVKVTQSSRYLVKRTGEKVFLECVQDMDHENMFWYRQDPGLGLRLIYFSYDVKMKEKGDIPEGYSVSREKKERFSLILESASTNQTSMYLCATPLGRTDTQYFGPGTRLTVL.

In nucleotides, the CDR3 is TGTGCCAGCAGCCTAGTGGCCTACACAGATACGCAGTATTTT. Translating gives CASSLVAYTDTQYF. This chain uses TRBV5-4 with TRBJ2-3; no clear D. Germline values: CDR1 SGHNT, CDR2 YYREEE (reference sequence). This CDR3 has 14 residues. Deletions cut 4 bases from V and 2 bases from J, with 11 bases between.

The rearrangement joins TRBV27 to TRBJ1-1, with a weak D call TRBD1 (6 bases). CDR3 length: 12 amino acids. The ends were cut back, 7 bases at V and 4 bases at J, with 10 bases in the middle. Germline V CDR1 and CDR2: MNHEY, SMNVEV (reference sequence). CDR3 region: CASMSRGTEAFF. Written as DNA, the CDR3 is TGTGCCAGCATGTCCAGGGGCACTGAAGCTTTCTTT.

This clonotype was seen only a few times. The J gene is TRBJ1-5, the V gene TRBV20-1; D might be TRBD1 (5 bases). The ends were cut back, 6 bases at V and 0 bases at J, with 12 bases in the middle. Per the germline V gene, CDR1 is DFQATT and CDR2 is SNEGSKA (reference sequence). CDR3 length: 14 residues. The CDR3: CSAARGNSNQPQHF. The CDR3 DNA reads as TGCAGTGCCGCACGGGGGAATAGCAATCAGCCCCAGCATTTT.

This clonotype was counted only a few times. The genes are TRBV30 and TRBJ2-5; 9 bases are shared with TRBD1. Per the germline V gene, CDR1 is GTSNPN and CDR2 is SVGIG (reference sequence). The CDR3 has 15 amino acids. The J segment lost 4 bases and the V segment lost 3 bases, leaving 9 bases of the junction unmatched. This chain's CDR3 is CAWRKGQGFGETQYF. CDR3 nucleotide sequence: TGTGCCTGGAGGAAGGGACAGGGATTCGGAGAGACCCAGTACTTC.

This clonotype was seen ten or more times. The V and J genes are TRBV6-5 and TRBJ2-3, with a weak D call TRBD2 (5 bases). The CDR3 consists of 12 residues. V dropped 5 bases and J dropped 8 bases, with 11 bases sitting between them. From germline, CDR1 is MNHEY and CDR2 SVGAGI. CDR3 sequence (DNA): TGTGCCAGCAGTCGGACTGGGGTTACGCAGTATTTT. Its translation is CASSRTGVTQYF.

The rearrangement uses TRBV6-5 and TRBJ2-5; D is undetermined. V was pared by 0 bases and J by 1 base, with 9 bases between. This CDR3 region has 15 residues. CDR1 MNHEY and CDR2 SVGAGI come from the germline V gene. CDR3 bases: TGTGCCAGCAGTTACTCGATGCTCTCCCAAGAGACCCAGTACTTC. The encoded protein is CASSYSMLSQETQYF.

The chain uses TRBV11-3 and TRBJ2-7; 8 nucleotides align to TRBD1. This CDR3 comprises 15 residues. The germline gives CDR1 SGHNT, CDR2 YENEEA. Unmatched junction bases numbered 8, after V lost 5 bases and J lost 2 bases. CDR3 residues: CASSGQGPRTYEQYF. CDR3 sequence (DNA): TGTGCCAGCAGCGGACAGGGTCCGAGGACCTACGAGCAGTACTTC.

Written as DNA, the CDR3 is TGTGCCAGCAGTTCTTCAACAGGAGGCAGGCAGCCCCAGCATTTT. Its protein is CASSSSTGGRQPQHF. The V call is TRBV5-6, the J call TRBJ1-5; D is perhaps TRBD1 (5 bases). There are 15 residues in the CDR3. The V end was cut by 5 bases, the J end by 7 bases, with 19 bases between. CDR1 SGHDT and CDR2 YYEEEE come from the germline V gene.

This clonotype was detected ten times or more. The chain is built from TRBV4-2 and TRBJ2-3; D is perhaps TRBD2 (6 bases). Germline V CDR1 and CDR2: LGHNA, YNFKEQ. Trimming took 0 bases from V and 0 from J, leaving 10 bases between them. This CDR3 contains 16 residues. The CDR3 loop is CASSQELSGSTDTQYF. DNA of the CDR3: TGTGCCAGCAGCCAAGAGTTAAGCGGGAGCACAGATACGCAGTATTTT.

V gene TRBV29-1 combines with J gene TRBJ2-3; D is perhaps TRBD1 (5 bases). Germline CDR1 and CDR2: SQVTM and ANQGSEA. V lost 6 bases and J 4 bases, leaving 17 bases between the germline ends. There are 14 residues in the CDR3. Written as DNA, the CDR3 is TGCAGCGTGGATGAGTCAGGGTGGGCAGATACGCAGTATTTT. As protein: CSVDESGWADTQYF.

This sequence joins TRBV18 and TRBJ1-1; D is possibly TRBD1 (5 bases). CDR3 size: 18 residues. Trimming removed 5 bases at V and 1 base at J, with 23 bases between. Germline CDR1 KGHSH, CDR2 LQKENI. The CDR3 is CASSSATGSRVGNTEAFF. The CDR3 DNA sequence: TGTGCCAGCTCATCAGCTACAGGCTCTAGAGTTGGGAACACTGAAGCTTTCTTT.

The chain couples TRBV5-1 to TRBJ2-1; 8 nucleotides agree with TRBD2. The CDR3 is 15 residues long. V lost 0 bases to trimming and J lost 4 bases; unmatched junction nucleotides: 3. Germline lookup yields CDR1 SGHRS and CDR2 YFSETQ. In DNA, the CDR3 is TGCGCCAGCAGCTTGGGTGCGGGGGGATACAATGAGCAGTTCTTC. Encoded protein: CASSLGAGGYNEQFF.

This clonotype was counted a few times. The J gene is TRBJ2-7, the V gene TRBV7-9; D may be TRBD1 (6 bases). Per the germline V gene, CDR1 is SEHNR and CDR2 is FQNEAQ (reference sequence). This CDR3 comprises 14 residues. Trimming stripped 2 bases from V and 2 bases from J, with 10 bases between. CDR3 nucleotides: TGTGCCAGCAGCTTAAGGACAGAGACCTACGAGCAGTACTTC. This translates into CASSLRTETYEQYF. Drawing the rest from reference TRBV7-9 and TRBJ2-7, the complete variable domain is DTGVSQNPRHKITKRGQNVTFRCDPISEHNRLYWYRQTLGQGPEFLTYFQNEAQLEKSRLLSDRFSAERPKGSFSTLEIQRTEQGDSAMYLCASSLRTETYEQYFGPGTRLTVT.

The rearrangement joins TRBV7-2 to TRBJ2-2, with 8 bases matching TRBD1. The V gene's germline CDR1 is SGHTA and CDR2 FQGNSA. CDR3 length: 16 residues. V lost 6 bases to trimming and J lost 0 bases; unmatched junction nucleotides: 6. Written as DNA, the CDR3 is TGTGCCAGCAGTCCTGGACAGGGCACGAACACCGGGGAGCTGTTTTTT. Its translation is CASSPGQGTNTGELFF.

This clonotype appeared a few times. The rearrangement joins TRBV2 to TRBJ1-1; TRBD1 aligns across 8 bases. There are 14 residues in the CDR3. V was clipped by 4 bases and J by 8 bases; unmatched bases: 9. Per the germline V gene, CDR1 is SNHLY and CDR2 is FYNNEI. In DNA, the CDR3 is TGTGCCAGCAGTGCGCAGGGACAGGTTGGGGAAGCTTTCTTT. It yields the protein CASSAQGQVGEAFF.